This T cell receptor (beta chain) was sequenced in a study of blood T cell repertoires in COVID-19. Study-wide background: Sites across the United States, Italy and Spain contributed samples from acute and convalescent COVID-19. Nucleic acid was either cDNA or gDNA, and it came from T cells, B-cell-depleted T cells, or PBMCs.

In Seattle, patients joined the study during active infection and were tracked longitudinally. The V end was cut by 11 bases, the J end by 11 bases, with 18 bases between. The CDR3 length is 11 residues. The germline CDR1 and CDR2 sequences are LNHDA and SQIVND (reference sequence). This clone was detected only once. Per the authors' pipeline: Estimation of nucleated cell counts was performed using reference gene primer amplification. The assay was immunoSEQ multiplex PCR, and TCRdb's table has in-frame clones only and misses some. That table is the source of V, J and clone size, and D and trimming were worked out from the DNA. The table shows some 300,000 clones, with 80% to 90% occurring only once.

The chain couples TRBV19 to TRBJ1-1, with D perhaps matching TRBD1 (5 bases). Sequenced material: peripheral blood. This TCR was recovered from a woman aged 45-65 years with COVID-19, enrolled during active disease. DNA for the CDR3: TGTGCCCCCCTCGGCAGGGCGGATGCTTTCTTT. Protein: CAPLGRADAFF.